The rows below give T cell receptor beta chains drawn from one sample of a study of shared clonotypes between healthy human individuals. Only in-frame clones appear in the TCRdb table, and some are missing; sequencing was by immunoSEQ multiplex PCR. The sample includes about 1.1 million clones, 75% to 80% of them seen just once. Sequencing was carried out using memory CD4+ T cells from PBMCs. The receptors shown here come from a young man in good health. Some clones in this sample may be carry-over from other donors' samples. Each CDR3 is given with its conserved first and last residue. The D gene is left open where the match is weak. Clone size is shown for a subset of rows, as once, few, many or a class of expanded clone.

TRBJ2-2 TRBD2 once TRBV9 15 CASSDSGIHTGELFF TGTGCCAGCAGCGATAGCGGGATCCACACCGGGGAGCTGTTTTTT
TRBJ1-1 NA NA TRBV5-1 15 CASSLRVSGRTEAFF TGCGCCAGCAGCTTAAGGGTGTCGGGGCGCACTGAAGCTTTCTTT
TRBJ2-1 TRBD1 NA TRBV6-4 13 CASSGTGNNEQFF TGTGCCAGCAGCGGGACAGGGAACAATGAGCAGTTCTTC
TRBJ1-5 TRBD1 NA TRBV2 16 CASSAGRGRSNQPQHF TGTGCCAGCAGTGCCGGCAGGGGGCGAAGCAATCAGCCCCAGCATTTT
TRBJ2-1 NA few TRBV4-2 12 CASSRWRGEQFF TGTGCCAGCAGCCGTTGGAGGGGGGAGCAGTTCTTC
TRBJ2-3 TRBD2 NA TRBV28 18 CASSLGVSAREVRDTQYF TGTGCCAGCAGTTTAGGAGTCTCGGCGCGGGAGGTTCGGGATACGCAGTATTTT
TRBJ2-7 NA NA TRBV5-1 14 CASSKPTGSYEQYF TGCGCCAGCAGTAAACCTACAGGGTCCTACGAGCAGTACTTC
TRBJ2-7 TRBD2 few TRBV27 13 CASSNSGRREQYF TGTGCCAGCAGTAATAGCGGGAGACGCGAGCAGTACTTC
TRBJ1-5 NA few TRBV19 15 CASSIPVRALQPQHF TGTGCCAGTAGTATCCCAGTCAGGGCTCTTCAGCCCCAGCATTTT
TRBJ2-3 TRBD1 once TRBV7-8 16 CASSLGAGGPTYTQYF TGTGCCAGCAGCTTAGGGGCAGGGGGCCCCACATATACGCAGTATTTT
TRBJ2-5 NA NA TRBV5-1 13 CASSFGGRETQYF TGCGCCAGCAGCTTTGGGGGACGGGAGACCCAGTACTTC
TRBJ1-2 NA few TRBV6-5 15 CASSYRGFRHYGYTF TGTGCCAGCAGTTACCGGGGTTTCCGCCACTATGGCTACACCTTC
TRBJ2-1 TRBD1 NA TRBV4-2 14 CASSQENRGHEQFF TGTGCCAGCAGCCAAGAAAACAGGGGCCATGAGCAGTTCTTC
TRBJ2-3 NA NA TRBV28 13 CASSLSSGVGQYF TGTGCCAGCAGTTTAAGCTCAGGGGTCGGGCAGTATTTT
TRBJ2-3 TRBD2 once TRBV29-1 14 CSVLAGGPGDTQYF TGCAGCGTTTTAGCGGGAGGGCCAGGAGATACGCAGTATTTT
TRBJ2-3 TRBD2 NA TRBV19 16 CASSRGGVSSTDTQYF TGTGCCAGTAGCCGGGGGGGTGTTTCTAGCACAGATACGCAGTATTTT
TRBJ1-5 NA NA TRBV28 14 CASSLAGRNQPQHF TGTGCCAGCAGTTTAGCGGGTCGCAATCAGCCCCAGCATTTT
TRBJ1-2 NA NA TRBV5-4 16 CASSLGGGPLPYGYTF TGTGCCAGCAGCTTGGGAGGGGGGCCCCTTCCCTATGGCTACACCTTC
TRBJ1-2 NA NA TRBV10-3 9 CAFNYGYTF TGTGCCTTTAACTATGGCTACACCTTC
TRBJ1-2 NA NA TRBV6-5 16 CASSWEAGVTNYGYTF TGTGCCAGCAGTTGGGAAGCAGGGGTAACTAACTATGGCTACACCTTC
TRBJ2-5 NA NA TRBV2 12 CASRRTEETQYF TGTGCCAGCAGGCGGACGGAAGAGACCCAGTACTTC
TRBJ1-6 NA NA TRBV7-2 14 CASSLWQGGSPLHF TGTGCCAGCAGCTTATGGCAGGGAGGTTCACCCCTCCACTTT
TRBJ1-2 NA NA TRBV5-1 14 CASSLERTNYGYTF TGCGCCAGCAGCTTGGAAAGAACTAACTATGGCTACACCTTC
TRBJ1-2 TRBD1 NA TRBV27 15 CASRFRDRGDYGYTF TGTGCCAGCCGGTTCCGGGACAGGGGAGACTATGGCTACACCTTC
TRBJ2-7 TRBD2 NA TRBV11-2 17 CASSPLRVAGAWHEQYF TGTGCCAGCAGCCCCCTCCGAGTAGCGGGAGCGTGGCACGAGCAGTACTTC
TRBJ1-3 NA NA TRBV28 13 CASSSQGGNTIYF TGTGCCAGCAGTTCGCAGGGTGGAAACACCATATATTTT
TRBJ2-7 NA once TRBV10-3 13 CAISDPTGGEQYF TGTGCCATCAGTGACCCGACAGGTGGGGAGCAGTACTTC
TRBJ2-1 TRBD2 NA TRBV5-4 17 CASSLGASGIAYNEQFF TGTGCCAGCAGCTTGGGCGCTAGCGGGATAGCCTACAATGAGCAGTTCTTC
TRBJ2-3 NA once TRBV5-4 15 CASSFSWDSTDTQYF TGTGCCAGCAGCTTTAGCTGGGACTCAACAGATACGCAGTATTTT
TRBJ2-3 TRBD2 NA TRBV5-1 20 CASSLWGLAGVGWGTDTQYF TGCGCCAGCAGCTTGTGGGGACTAGCGGGAGTGGGTTGGGGCACAGATACGCAGTATTTT
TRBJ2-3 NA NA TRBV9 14 CASSDLRGADTQYF TGTGCCAGCAGCGACTTAAGAGGGGCAGATACGCAGTATTTT
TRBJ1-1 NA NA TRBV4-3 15 CASSQDPAQNTEAFF TGCGCCAGCAGCCAAGACCCAGCGCAGAACACTGAAGCTTTCTTT
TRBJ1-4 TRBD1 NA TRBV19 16 CASSIDRDRVGEKLFF TGTGCCAGTAGTATAGATCGGGACAGGGTTGGCGAAAAACTGTTTTTT